The clone carrying this T cell receptor beta chain was recorded at least ten times. Antigen specificity is unknown. Attached unique molecular identifiers marked individual cDNA molecules. TCRdb fed the 5' RACE reads into MiXCR, producing one record per CDR3 protein. The data show about 30,000 distinct CDR3 sequences, 6.6% seen once. The source of the sample is a study of early T cells in non-severe SARS-CoV-2 infection. Study-wide results and caveats: VDJdb matching favored anti-spike CD8 responses, missing private and CD4 specificities.

The CDR3 sequence is 16 residues long. Looked up from germline, CDR1 is SEHNR and CDR2 is FQNEAQ (reference sequence). The V and J ends lost 5 bases and 2 bases, in that order; junction bases with no gene match: 8. The TCR was taken from an adult who was a healthcare worker with PCR-confirmed SARS-CoV-2 infection or an uninfected control (not recorded which). V is TRBV7-9 and J is TRBJ2-3; 9 bases agree with TRBD1. Sequencing was done on a sample of whole blood. The CDR3 reads CASSDTGGQPTDTQYF. DNA for the CDR3: TGTGCCAGCAGCGACACAGGGGGCCAACCCACAGATACGCAGTATTTT.